Here is one T cell receptor beta chain with its context. Germline loops: CDR1 MDHEN, CDR2 SYDVKM. Trimming removed 6 bases from V and 8 bases from J, with 16 bases in between. This CDR3 contains 13 residues. This sample stems from a study of shared clonotypes between healthy human individuals. Sorted-subset replicate PCRs used 200 ng of genomic DNA. This amount corresponded to tens of thousands of T cell genomes. Using immunoSEQ multiplex PCR, the repertoire was profiled, and TCRdb retains in-frame clones only, with some absent. The sample has some 630,000 clones; about 95% are singletons. CD45RO negativity and positive selection for CCR7 defined naive CD8 cells, a population that excluded terminally differentiated effector memory CD45RA+ cells.

The clonotype comes from a woman in her 30s in good health. The genes are TRBV28 and TRBJ1-2; D might be TRBD1 (5 bases). The source material was naive CD8+ T cells sorted from blood. CDR3 DNA sequence: TGTGCCAGCAGCTTCTCTTTTCGGGGGGGCTACACCTTC. Translating gives CASSFSFRGGYTF.